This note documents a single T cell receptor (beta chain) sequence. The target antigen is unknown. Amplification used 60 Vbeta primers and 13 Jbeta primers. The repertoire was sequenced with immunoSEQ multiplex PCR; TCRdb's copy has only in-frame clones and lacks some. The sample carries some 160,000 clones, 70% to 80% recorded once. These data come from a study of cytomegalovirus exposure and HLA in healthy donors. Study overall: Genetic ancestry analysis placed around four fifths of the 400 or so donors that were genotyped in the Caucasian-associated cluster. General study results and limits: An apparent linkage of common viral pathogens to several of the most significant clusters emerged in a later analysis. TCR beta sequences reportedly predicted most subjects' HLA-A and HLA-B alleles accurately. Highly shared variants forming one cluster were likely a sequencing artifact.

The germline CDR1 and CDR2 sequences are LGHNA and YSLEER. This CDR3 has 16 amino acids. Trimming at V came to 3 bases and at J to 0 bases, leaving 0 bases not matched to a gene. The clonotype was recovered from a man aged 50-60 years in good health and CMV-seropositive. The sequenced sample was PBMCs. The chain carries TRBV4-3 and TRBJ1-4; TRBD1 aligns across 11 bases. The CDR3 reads CASSQGQGATNEKLFF. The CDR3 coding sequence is TGCGCCAGCAGCCAGGGACAGGGGGCAACTAATGAAAAACTGTTTTTT.